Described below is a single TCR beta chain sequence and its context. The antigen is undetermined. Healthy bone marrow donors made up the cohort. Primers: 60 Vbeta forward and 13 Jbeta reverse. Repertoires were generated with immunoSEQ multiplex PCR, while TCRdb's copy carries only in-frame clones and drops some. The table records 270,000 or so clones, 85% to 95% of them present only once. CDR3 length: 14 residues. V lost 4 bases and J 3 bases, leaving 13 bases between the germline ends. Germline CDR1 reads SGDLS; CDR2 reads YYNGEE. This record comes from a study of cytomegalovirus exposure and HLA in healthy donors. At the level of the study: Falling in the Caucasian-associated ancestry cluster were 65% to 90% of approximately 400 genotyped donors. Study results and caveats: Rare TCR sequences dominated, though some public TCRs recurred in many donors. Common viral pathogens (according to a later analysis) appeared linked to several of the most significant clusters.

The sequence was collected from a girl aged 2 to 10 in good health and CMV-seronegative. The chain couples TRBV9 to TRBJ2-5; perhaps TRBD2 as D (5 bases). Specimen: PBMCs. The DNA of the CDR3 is TGTGCCAGCAGCCCTTGGACCGGGGAAGAGACCCAGTACTTC. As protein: CASSPWTGEETQYF.